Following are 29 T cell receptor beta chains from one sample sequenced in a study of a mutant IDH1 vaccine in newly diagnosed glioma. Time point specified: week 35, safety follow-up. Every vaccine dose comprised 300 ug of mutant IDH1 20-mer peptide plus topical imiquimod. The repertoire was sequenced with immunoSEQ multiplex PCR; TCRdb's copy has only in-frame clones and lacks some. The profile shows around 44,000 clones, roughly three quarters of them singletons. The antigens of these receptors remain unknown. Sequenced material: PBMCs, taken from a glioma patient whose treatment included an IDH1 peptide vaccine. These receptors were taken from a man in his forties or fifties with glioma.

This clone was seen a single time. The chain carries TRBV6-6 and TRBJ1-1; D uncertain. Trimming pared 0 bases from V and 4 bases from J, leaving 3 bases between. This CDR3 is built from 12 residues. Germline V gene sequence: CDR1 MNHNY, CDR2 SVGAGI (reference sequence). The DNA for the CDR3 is TGTGCCAGCAGTTACTCTTCCACTGAAGCTTTCTTT. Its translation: CASSYSSTEAFF.

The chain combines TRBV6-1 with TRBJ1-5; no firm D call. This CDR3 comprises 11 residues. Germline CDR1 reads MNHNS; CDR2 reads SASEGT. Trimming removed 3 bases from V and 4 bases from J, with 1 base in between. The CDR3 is CASSDNQPQHF. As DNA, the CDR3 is TGTGCCAGCAGTGATAATCAGCCCCAGCATTTT.

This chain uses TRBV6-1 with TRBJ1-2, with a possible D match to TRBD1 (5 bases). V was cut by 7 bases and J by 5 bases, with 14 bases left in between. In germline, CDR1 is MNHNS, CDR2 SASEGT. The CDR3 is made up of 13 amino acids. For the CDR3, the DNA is TGTGCCAGCAATCGACAGTCGGGGTATGGCTACACCTTC. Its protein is CASNRQSGYGYTF.

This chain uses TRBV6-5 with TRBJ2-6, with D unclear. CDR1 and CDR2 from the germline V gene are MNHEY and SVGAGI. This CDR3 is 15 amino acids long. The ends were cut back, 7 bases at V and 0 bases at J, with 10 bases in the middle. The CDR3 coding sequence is TGTGCCAGCAACCATGAGGCCTCTGGGGCCAACGTCCTGACTTTC. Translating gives CASNHEASGANVLTF.

The CDR3 DNA sequence: TGCGCCAGCAGCTGGGGACAGGTTGACTACACCTTC. Translating gives CASSWGQVDYTF. V is TRBV5-1 and J is TRBJ1-2; 8 bases align to TRBD1. There are 12 residues in the CDR3. In germline, CDR1 is SGHRS, CDR2 YFSETQ. With 3 bases clipped from V and 10 bases from J, the junction kept 5 bases outside the gene matches.

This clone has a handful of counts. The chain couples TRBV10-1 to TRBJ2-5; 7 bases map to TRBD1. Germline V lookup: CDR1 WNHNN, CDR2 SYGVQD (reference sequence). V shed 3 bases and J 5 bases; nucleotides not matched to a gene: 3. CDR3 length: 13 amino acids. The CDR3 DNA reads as TGCGCCAGCAGTGAACAACAGGGGGAGACCCAGTACTTC. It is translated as CASSEQQGETQYF.

CDR3 loop: CAIARDSYQPQHF. The CDR3 coding sequence is TGTGCCATTGCCCGGGACAGTTATCAGCCCCAGCATTTT. This rearrangement joins TRBV10-3 to TRBJ1-5; 7 bases agree with TRBD1. Germline V gives CDR1 ENHRY, CDR2 SYGVKD. Trimming cost V 9 bases and J 5 bases; bases outside gene matches: 7. CDR3 length: 13 amino acids.

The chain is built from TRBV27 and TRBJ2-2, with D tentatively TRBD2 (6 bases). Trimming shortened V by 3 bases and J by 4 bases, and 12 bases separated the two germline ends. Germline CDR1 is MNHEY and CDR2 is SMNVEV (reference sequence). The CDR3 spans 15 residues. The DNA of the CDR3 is TGTGCCAGCAGTTTTGGGGGGTTTGGCACCGGGGAGCTGTTTTTT. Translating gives CASSFGGFGTGELFF.

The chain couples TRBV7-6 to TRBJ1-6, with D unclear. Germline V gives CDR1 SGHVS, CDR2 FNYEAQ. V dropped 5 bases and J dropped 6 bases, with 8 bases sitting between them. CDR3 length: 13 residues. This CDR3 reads CASSADGNSPLHF. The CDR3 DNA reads TGTGCCAGCAGCGCCGATGGTAATTCACCCCTCCACTTT.

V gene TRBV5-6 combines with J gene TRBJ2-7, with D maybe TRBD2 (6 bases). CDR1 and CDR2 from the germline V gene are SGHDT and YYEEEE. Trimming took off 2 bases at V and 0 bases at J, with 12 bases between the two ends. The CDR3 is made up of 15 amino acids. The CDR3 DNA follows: TGTGCCAGCAGCTTCTCGGGACTCCTCTCCTACGAGCAGTACTTC. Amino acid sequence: CASSFSGLLSYEQYF.

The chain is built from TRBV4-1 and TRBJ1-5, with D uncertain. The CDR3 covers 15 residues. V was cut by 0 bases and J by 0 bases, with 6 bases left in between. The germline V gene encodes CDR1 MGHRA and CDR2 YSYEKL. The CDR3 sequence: CASSQDRDSNQPQHF. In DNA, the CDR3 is TGCGCCAGCAGCCAAGATCGGGATAGCAATCAGCCCCAGCATTTT.

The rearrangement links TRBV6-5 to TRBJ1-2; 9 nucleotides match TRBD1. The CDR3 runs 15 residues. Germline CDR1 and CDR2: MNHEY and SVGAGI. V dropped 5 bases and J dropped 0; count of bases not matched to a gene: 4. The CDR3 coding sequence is TGTGCCAGCAGTCAAACAGGGGGCCCTAACTATGGCTACACCTTC. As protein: CASSQTGGPNYGYTF.

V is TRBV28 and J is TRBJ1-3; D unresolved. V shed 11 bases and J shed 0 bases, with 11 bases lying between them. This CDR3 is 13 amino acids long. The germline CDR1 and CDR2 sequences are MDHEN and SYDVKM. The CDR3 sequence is CAALKTSGNTIYF. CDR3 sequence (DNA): TGTGCCGCCCTGAAGACCTCTGGAAACACCATATATTTT.

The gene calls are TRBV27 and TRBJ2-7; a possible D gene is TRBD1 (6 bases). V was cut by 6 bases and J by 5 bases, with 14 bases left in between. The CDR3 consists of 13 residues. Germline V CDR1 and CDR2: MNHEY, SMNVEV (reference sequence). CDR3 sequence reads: CASRLTGTHEQYF. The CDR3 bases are TGTGCCAGCAGACTAACAGGGACCCACGAGCAGTACTTC.

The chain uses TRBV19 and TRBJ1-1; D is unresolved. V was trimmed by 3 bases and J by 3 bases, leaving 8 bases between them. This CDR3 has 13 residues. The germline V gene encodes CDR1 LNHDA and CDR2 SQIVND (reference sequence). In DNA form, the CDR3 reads TGTGCCAGTAGTATCAGCCGGGACACTGAAGCTTTCTTT. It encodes CASSISRDTEAFF.

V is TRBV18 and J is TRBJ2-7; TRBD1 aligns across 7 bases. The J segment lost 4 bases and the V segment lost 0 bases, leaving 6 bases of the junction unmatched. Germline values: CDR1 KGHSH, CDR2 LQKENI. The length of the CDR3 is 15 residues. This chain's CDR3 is CASSPPGQARYEQYF. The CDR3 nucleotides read TGTGCCAGCTCACCACCCGGACAGGCCCGATACGAGCAGTACTTC.

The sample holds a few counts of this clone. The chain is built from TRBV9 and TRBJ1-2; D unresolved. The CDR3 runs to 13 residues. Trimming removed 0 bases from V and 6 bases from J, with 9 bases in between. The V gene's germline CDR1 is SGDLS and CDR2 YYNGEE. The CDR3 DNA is TGTGCCAGCAGCGTAGTTGGGGAGAATGGCTACACCTTC. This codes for CASSVVGENGYTF.

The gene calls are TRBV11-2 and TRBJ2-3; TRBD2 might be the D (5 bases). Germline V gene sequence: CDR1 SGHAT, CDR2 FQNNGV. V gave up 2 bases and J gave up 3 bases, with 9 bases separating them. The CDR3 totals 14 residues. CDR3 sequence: CASSLNLATDTQYF. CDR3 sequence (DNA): TGTGCCAGCAGCTTAAATCTAGCAACAGATACGCAGTATTTT.

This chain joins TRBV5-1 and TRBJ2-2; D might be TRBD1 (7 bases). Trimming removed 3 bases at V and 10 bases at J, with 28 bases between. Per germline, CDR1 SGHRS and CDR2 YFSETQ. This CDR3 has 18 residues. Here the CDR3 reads CASSYAPLEGAVGVELFF. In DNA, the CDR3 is TGCGCCAGCAGCTATGCTCCCTTGGAGGGGGCCGTTGGGGTGGAGCTGTTTTTT.

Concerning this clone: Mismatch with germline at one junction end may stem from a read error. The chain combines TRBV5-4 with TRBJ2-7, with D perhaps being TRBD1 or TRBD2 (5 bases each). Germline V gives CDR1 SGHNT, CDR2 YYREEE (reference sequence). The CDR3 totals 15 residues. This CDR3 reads CASSFQGSRPGKVTF. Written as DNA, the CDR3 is TGTGCCAGCAGCTTCCAGGGATCCAGACCGGGAAAAGTTACCTTC.

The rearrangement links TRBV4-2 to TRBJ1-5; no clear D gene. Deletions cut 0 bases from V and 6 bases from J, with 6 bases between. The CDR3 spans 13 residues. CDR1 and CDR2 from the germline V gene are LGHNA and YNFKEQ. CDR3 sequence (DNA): TGTGCCAGCAGCCAAGAAGCGGGTCAGCCCCAGCATTTT. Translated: CASSQEAGQPQHF.

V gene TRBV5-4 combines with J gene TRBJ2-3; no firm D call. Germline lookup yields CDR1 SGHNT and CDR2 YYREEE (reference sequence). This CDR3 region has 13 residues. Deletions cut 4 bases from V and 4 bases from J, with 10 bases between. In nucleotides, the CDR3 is TGTGCCAGCAGCATGACTGGATCAGATACGCAGTATTTT. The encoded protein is CASSMTGSDTQYF.

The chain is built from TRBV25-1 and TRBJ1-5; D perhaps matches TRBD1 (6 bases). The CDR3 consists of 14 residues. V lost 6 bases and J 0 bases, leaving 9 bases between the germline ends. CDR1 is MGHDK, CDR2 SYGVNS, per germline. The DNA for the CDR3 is TGTGCCAGCAGCACAGGGATTAGCAATCAGCCCCAGCATTTT. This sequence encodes CASSTGISNQPQHF.

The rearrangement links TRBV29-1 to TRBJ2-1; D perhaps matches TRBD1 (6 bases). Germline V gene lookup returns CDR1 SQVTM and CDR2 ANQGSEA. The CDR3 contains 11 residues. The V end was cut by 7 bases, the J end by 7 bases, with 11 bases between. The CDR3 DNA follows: TGCAGCGCCGACAGGTGGAATGAGCAGTTCTTC. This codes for CSADRWNEQFF.

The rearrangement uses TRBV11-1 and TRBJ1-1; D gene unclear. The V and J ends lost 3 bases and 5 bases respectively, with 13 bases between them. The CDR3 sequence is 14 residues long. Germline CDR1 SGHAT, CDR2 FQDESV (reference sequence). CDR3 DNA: TGTGCCAGCAGCTTCTTAGGGCCGGGTACTGAAGCTTTCTTT. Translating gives CASSFLGPGTEAFF.

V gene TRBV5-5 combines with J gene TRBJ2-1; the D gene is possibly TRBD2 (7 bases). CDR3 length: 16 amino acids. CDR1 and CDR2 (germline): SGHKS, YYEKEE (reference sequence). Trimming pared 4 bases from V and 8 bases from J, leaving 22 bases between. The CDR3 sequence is CASSPRGGHLADEQFF. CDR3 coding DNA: TGTGCCAGCAGCCCTAGGGGGGGACACCTTGCCGATGAGCAGTTCTTC.

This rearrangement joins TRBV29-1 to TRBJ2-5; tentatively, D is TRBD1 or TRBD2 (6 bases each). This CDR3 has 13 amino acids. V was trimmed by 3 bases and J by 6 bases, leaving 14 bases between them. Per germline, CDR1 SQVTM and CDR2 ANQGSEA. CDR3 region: CSVDPGGRKTQYF. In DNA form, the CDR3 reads TGCAGCGTTGATCCCGGGGGCAGGAAGACCCAGTACTTC.

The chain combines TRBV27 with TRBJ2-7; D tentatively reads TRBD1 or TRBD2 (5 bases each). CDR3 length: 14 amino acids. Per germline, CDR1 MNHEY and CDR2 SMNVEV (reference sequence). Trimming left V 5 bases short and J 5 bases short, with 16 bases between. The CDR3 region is CASSPGTAPNEQYF. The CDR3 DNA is TGTGCCAGCAGTCCCGGGACGGCCCCGAACGAGCAGTACTTC.

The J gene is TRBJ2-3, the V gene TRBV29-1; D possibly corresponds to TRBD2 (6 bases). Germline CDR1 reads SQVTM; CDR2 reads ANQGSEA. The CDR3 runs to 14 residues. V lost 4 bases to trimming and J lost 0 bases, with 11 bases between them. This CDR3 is CSVGGEVSTDTQYF. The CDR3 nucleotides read TGCAGCGTTGGTGGGGAGGTGAGCACAGATACGCAGTATTTT.